Below are 26 T cell receptor beta chains sequenced from a single sample in a study of cytomegalovirus exposure and HLA in healthy donors. TCRdb's copy holds only in-frame clones and misses some; the assay was immunoSEQ multiplex PCR. The repertoire consists of under 300,000 clones, with approximately 86% occurring once and the leading ten covering roughly 1.2%. Input material: PBMCs. Receptors originate from a woman between 25 and 40 years old in good health and CMV-seropositive.

V usage is TRBV28 and J usage is TRBJ2-5, with 10 nucleotides matching TRBD2. The germline gives CDR1 MDHEN, CDR2 SYDVKM. The junction had 5 bases not matched to a gene; V was cut back by 2 bases and J by 5 bases. The CDR3 extends over 15 amino acids. The CDR3 DNA reads as TGTGCCAGCAGTTTAGCTAGCGGGAGAGGGGAGACCCAGTACTTC. This gives the protein CASSLASGRGETQYF.

This clone was detected only once. The rearrangement joins TRBV15 to TRBJ2-2; D is uncertain. The CDR3 loop spans 14 amino acids. Trimming left V 1 base short and J 5 bases short, with 8 bases between. CDR1 and CDR2 (germline): LNHNV, YYDKDF (reference sequence). CDR3 loop: CATSRVEITGELFF. DNA for the CDR3: TGTGCCACCAGCAGAGTAGAAATTACCGGGGAGCTGTTTTTT.

The chain is built from TRBV27 and TRBJ2-1; 7 bases line up with TRBD2. V trimming: 3 bases; J trimming: 10 bases; junction bases outside the gene matches: 9. Germline CDR1 is MNHEY and CDR2 is SMNVEV (reference sequence). This CDR3 has 14 residues. This CDR3 reads CASSLRGGPGEQFF. The CDR3 bases are TGTGCCAGCAGTTTGAGGGGAGGGCCGGGAGAGCAGTTCTTC.

This chain connects TRBV10-3 to TRBJ2-3; a possible D gene is TRBD2 (7 bases). Germline lookup yields CDR1 ENHRY and CDR2 SYGVKD. The V end was cut by 4 bases, the J end by 3 bases, with 11 bases between. The CDR3 spans 14 residues. In DNA form, the CDR3 reads TGTGCCATCAGTGTACAGGGAGGGACAGATACGCAGTATTTT. It specifies CAISVQGGTDTQYF.

For the CDR3, the DNA is TGTGCCAGCAGCCAAGACAGGGCTCAGCCCCAGCATTTT. It yields the protein CASSQDRAQPQHF. The V gene is TRBV5-4, the J gene TRBJ1-5, with TRBD1 identical over 7 bases. Trimming removed 4 bases from V and 6 bases from J; junction bases left unmatched: 4. Per germline, CDR1 SGHNT and CDR2 YYREEE (reference sequence). The CDR3 length is 13 residues.

This clone was recorded a few times. The rearrangement joins TRBV4-2 to TRBJ1-1; TRBD1 aligns across 9 bases. Germline CDR1 is LGHNA and CDR2 is YNFKEQ. The V gene end was trimmed by 1 base and the J gene end by 1 base; junction bases not matched to a gene: 1. The CDR3 runs 15 residues. The CDR3 DNA sequence: TGTGCCAGCAGCCAAGCGGACAGGGGGAACACTGAAGCTTTCTTT. Protein sequence: CASSQADRGNTEAFF.

The chain carries TRBV28 and TRBJ1-2; D remains ambiguous. The CDR3 spans 13 residues. Trimming removed 7 bases from V and 0 bases from J, with 9 bases in between. Germline lookup yields CDR1 MDHEN and CDR2 SYDVKM. CDR3 coding DNA: TGTGCCAGCACTTACCCGGCTAACTATGGCTACACCTTC. This gives the protein CASTYPANYGYTF.

This clone was observed once. The chain employs TRBV5-1 and TRBJ1-4, with D possibly being TRBD1 (5 bases). V lost 0 bases, J lost 5 bases, and 11 bases lay in between. This CDR3 region has 15 residues. Germline V lookup: CDR1 SGHRS, CDR2 YFSETQ. This CDR3 is CASSLGWGTNEKLFF. In nucleotides, the CDR3 is TGCGCCAGCAGCTTGGGATGGGGCACCAATGAAAAACTGTTTTTT.

V is TRBV6-5 and J is TRBJ2-1; D perhaps matches TRBD1 (6 bases). CDR3 size: 13 residues. In germline, CDR1 is MNHEY, CDR2 SVGAGI. V was cut by 0 bases and J by 12 bases, with 12 bases left in between. The CDR3 DNA reads as TGTGCCAGCAGTTACTCGATCGGGACATGGCAGTTCTTC. This translates into CASSYSIGTWQFF.

This chain uses TRBV30 with TRBJ2-7, with 9 bases matching TRBD2. The CDR3 sequence is 15 residues long. With 3 bases clipped from V and 3 bases from J, the junction kept 9 bases outside the gene matches. Germline V gives CDR1 GTSNPN, CDR2 SVGIG (reference sequence). The CDR3 is CAWSGSGSSLYEQYF. DNA of the CDR3: TGTGCCTGGAGCGGTAGCGGGAGTTCTCTCTACGAGCAGTACTTC.

This clone was counted once. This chain joins TRBV19 and TRBJ1-1; 7 bases agree with TRBD1. CDR1 and CDR2 (germline): LNHDA, SQIVND (reference sequence). The V segment lost 7 bases and the J segment 4 bases; nucleotides outside the gene matches: 15. CDR3 size: 16 residues. The CDR3 loop reads CASIQFRDSMITEAFF. DNA for the CDR3: TGTGCCAGTATCCAATTCCGGGACAGTATGATCACTGAAGCTTTCTTT.

The chain has TRBV11-2 and TRBJ2-5; D remains ambiguous. Trimming stripped 10 bases from V and 4 bases from J, with 10 bases between. The CDR3 extends over 11 amino acids. Germline assignment: CDR1 SGHAT and CDR2 FQNNGV. The CDR3 spells CATTPRETQYF. The CDR3 DNA is TGTGCCACAACCCCCAGAGAGACCCAGTACTTC.

This chain connects TRBV11-2 to TRBJ2-7; 9 nucleotides align to TRBD1. The V segment lost 5 bases and the J segment 4 bases; nucleotides outside the gene matches: 3. Germline V gene sequence: CDR1 SGHAT, CDR2 FQNNGV. The CDR3 loop spans 13 amino acids. CDR3 sequence: CASSRDRAYEQYF. DNA for the CDR3: TGTGCCAGCAGCCGGGACAGGGCTTACGAGCAGTACTTC. Full variable domain (rest looked up from reference TRBV11-2 and TRBJ2-7): EAGVAQSPRYKIIEKRQSVAFWCNPISGHATLYWYQQILGQGPKLLIQFQNNGVVDDSQLPKDRFSAERLKGVDSTLKIQPAKLEDSAVYLCASSRDRAYEQYFGPGTRLTVT.

The chain has TRBV6-1 and TRBJ2-3; D gene unclear. Per germline, CDR1 MNHNS and CDR2 SASEGT. V lost 6 bases and J 2 bases, leaving 12 bases between the germline ends. This CDR3 is 14 amino acids long. In DNA form, the CDR3 reads TGTGCCAGCAGCCCGAGTGCCTACACAGATACGCAGTATTTT. Translated: CASSPSAYTDTQYF.

This chain links TRBV19 with TRBJ2-3, with TRBD2 identical over 7 bases. Germline trimming cut 2 bases from V and 2 bases from J; bases unmatched to any gene: 4. Germline-derived CDR1 and CDR2 are LNHDA and SQIVND (reference sequence). This CDR3 comprises 15 residues. As DNA, the CDR3 is TGTGCCAGTAGTATACCCGGACTAGACACAGATACGCAGTATTTT. Translated: CASSIPGLDTDTQYF.

This chain connects TRBV5-1 to TRBJ2-5; D is possibly TRBD2 (6 bases). V lost 1 base and J 0 bases, leaving 16 bases between the germline ends. This CDR3 region has 17 residues. Germline V lookup: CDR1 SGHRS, CDR2 YFSETQ. CDR3 residues: CASSLLLRRGDQETQYF. CDR3 nucleotide sequence: TGCGCCAGCAGCTTGTTACTTCGGCGGGGAGACCAAGAGACCCAGTACTTC.

The gene calls are TRBV5-4 and TRBJ2-5; the match to TRBD1 covers 7 bases. The germline V gene has CDR1 SGHNT and CDR2 YYREEE (reference sequence). V gave up 5 bases and J gave up 1 base; unmatched junction bases: 2. The CDR3 length is 13 residues. CDR3 in amino acids: CASSRDSQETQYF. The CDR3, as DNA: TGTGCCAGCAGTAGGGACAGCCAAGAGACCCAGTACTTC.

J is TRBJ1-4 and V is TRBV18, with D uncertain. Germline CDR1 KGHSH, CDR2 LQKENI. Between the trimmed V and J ends, which lost 6 bases and 2 bases, there was a span of 25 bases. The CDR3 runs 19 residues. This CDR3 is CASSPPSVAPGGTNEKLFF. For the CDR3, the DNA is TGTGCCAGCTCCCCGCCTTCAGTGGCCCCAGGTGGGACTAATGAAAAACTGTTTTTT.

The J gene is TRBJ2-3, the V gene TRBV9, with a weak D call TRBD2 (6 bases). The CDR3 has 17 amino acids. V dropped 0 bases and J dropped 4 bases, with 18 bases sitting between them. Germline V lookup: CDR1 SGDLS, CDR2 YYNGEE. DNA for the CDR3: TGTGCCAGCAGCGTAGATCCCTCGGGAGAGACGTCAGATACGCAGTATTTT. This encodes CASSVDPSGETSDTQYF.

The chain recombines TRBV5-1 with TRBJ2-1, with D possibly TRBD2 on 5 matching bases. The CDR3 consists of 15 residues. CDR1 and CDR2 from the germline V gene are SGHRS and YFSETQ. V shed 2 bases and J shed 4 bases, with 13 bases lying between them. CDR3 DNA: TGCGCCAGCAGCTTAGGACTTGGGGTGTACAATGAGCAGTTCTTC. Translating it yields CASSLGLGVYNEQFF.

In DNA form, the CDR3 reads TGTGCCTGGAGATCGAAACCGGGACAGGGGATCGGTCAGCCCCAGCATTTT. This codes for CAWRSKPGQGIGQPQHF. V and J are TRBV30 and TRBJ1-5, with 10 bases identical to TRBD1. Losses at the gene ends were 3 bases for V and 6 bases for J; bases not matched to a gene: 14. This CDR3 has 17 residues. From germline, CDR1 is GTSNPN and CDR2 SVGIG (reference sequence).

V gene TRBV27 combines with J gene TRBJ1-2, with 9 bases matching TRBD1. CDR1 and CDR2 from the germline V gene are MNHEY and SMNVEV (reference sequence). J was trimmed by 7 bases and V by 7 bases; bases with no gene match: 16. The CDR3 spans 16 residues. CDR3 DNA sequence: TGTGCCAGCATTAACCCCGCCCGGGACAGGGAAGGTGGCTACACCTTC. Translation: CASINPARDREGGYTF.

The J gene is TRBJ2-7, the V gene TRBV5-1, with TRBD2 matching 12 bases. Trimming at V came to 4 bases and at J to 2 bases, leaving 4 bases not matched to a gene. Germline V gene sequence: CDR1 SGHRS, CDR2 YFSETQ. This CDR3 comprises 15 residues. The CDR3 nucleotides read TGCGCCAGCAGCATTCGGACTAGCGGGACCTACGAGCAGTACTTC. Its translation is CASSIRTSGTYEQYF.

The J gene is TRBJ2-7, the V gene TRBV27; 12 nucleotides align to TRBD2. Germline-derived CDR1 and CDR2 are MNHEY and SMNVEV (reference sequence). This CDR3 is built from 16 residues. V gave up 6 bases and J gave up 3 bases; unmatched junction bases: 9. The CDR3 protein is CASRLTGTSGFYEQYF. The CDR3 nucleotides are TGTGCCAGCAGATTAACCGGGACTAGCGGGTTCTACGAGCAGTACTTC.

The chain uses TRBV5-5 and TRBJ2-1; 9 bases are shared with TRBD2. The CDR3 contains 15 residues. V trimming: 3 bases; J trimming: 8 bases; junction bases outside the gene matches: 9. Looked up from germline, CDR1 is SGHKS and CDR2 is YYEKEE (reference sequence). The CDR3 reads CASSWGGTSNYEQFF. Here the CDR3 DNA reads TGTGCCAGCAGCTGGGGGGGGACTAGCAACTATGAGCAGTTCTTC.

The CDR3 nucleotides are TGTGCCATCACTGGGACTCCGAGCGTCTATGGCTACACCTTC. It is translated as CAITGTPSVYGYTF. V gene TRBV10-3 combines with J gene TRBJ1-2, with D perhaps TRBD1 (5 bases). The V and J ends lost 7 bases and 4 bases respectively, with 16 bases between them. The CDR3 is 14 residues long. The germline CDR1 and CDR2 sequences are ENHRY and SYGVKD.